The present entry profiles one T cell receptor (beta chain) with its context. Researchers ran the PCR with 60 Vbeta and 13 Jbeta primers. The table came from immunoSEQ multiplex PCR; TCRdb's copy has only in-frame clones and leaves some out. This sample yields around 170,000 clones, of which approximately 80% are seen a single time; around 1.6% belongs to the top ten. This sample was taken from a study of cytomegalovirus exposure and HLA in healthy donors. The V gene's germline CDR1 is MGHRA and CDR2 YSYEKL. Trimming removed 2 bases at V and 0 bases at J, with 8 bases between. The CDR3 runs to 14 residues.

The chain couples TRBV4-1 to TRBJ2-7, with unresolved D. Sample: PBMCs. The clonotype originates from a young man in good health and CMV-seronegative. CDR3 amino acids: CASSQSVNSYEQYF. CDR3 nucleotide sequence: TGCGCCAGCAGCCAATCCGTAAACTCCTACGAGCAGTACTTC.